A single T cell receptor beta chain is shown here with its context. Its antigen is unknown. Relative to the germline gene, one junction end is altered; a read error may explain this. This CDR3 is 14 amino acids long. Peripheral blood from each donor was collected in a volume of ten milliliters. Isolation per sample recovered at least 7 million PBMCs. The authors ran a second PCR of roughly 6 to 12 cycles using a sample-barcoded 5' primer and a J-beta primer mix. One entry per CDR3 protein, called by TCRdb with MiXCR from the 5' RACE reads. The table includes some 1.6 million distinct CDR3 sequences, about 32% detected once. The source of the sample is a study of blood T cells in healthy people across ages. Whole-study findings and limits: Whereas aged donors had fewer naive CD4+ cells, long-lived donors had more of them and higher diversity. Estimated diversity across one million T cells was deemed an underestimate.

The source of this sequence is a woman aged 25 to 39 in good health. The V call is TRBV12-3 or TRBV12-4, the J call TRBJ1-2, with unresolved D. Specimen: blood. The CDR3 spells CAGSLGTANVGYTF. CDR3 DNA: TGTGCCGGCAGTTTAGGTACGGCCAACGTTGGCTACACCTTC.